The clone carrying this TCR beta chain was recorded a few times. The record originates from a study of blood T cells in healthy people across ages. Next came a second PCR, run for about 6 to 12 cycles, which used a sample-barcoded 5' primer along with a J-beta primer mix. One entry per CDR3 protein, called by TCRdb with MiXCR from the 5' RACE reads. The sample holds 800,000 to 950,000 distinct CDR3 sequences; 25% to 35% are singletons and the top ten take roughly 10%. The sample also formed part of further work on T cells of mothers and their children. According to that study: Slightly higher overlap, not significant, was seen in related mother-child pairs than in unrelated pairs.

This receptor was identified in a middle-aged woman in good health. The sequencing input was blood.

The DNA for the CDR3 is TGTGCCAGCAGCTTAGGACACAGGGGCGACGGTGGCTACACCTTC. Amino acid sequence: CASSLGHRGDGGYTF. The rearrangement links TRBV7-2 to TRBJ1-2; 7 bases align to TRBD1. There are 15 residues in the CDR3. V gave up 1 base and J gave up 7 bases; unmatched junction bases: 9. Germline lookup yields CDR1 SGHTA and CDR2 FQGNSA.